This T cell receptor beta chain comes out of a study of T cell responses to AZD1222 COVID-19 vaccine (dated by TCRdb to 2020 to 2023). As for the study more broadly: AZD1222 recipients whose second dose came at about 4 weeks and those whose second dose came at about 12 weeks were combined into one group, since spike-specific TCR depth and breadth did not differ between the two schedules. Enrollment into the trials was organized by age into subgroups of 18-55, 56-69 and 70-plus years, and those subgroups contained approximately 150, 30 and 60 TCR-sequenced participants, respectively. TCR sequencing covered fewer than 250 trial participants: about 210 given two doses of AZD1222 and around 25 given two doses of MenACWY control vaccine. General conclusions and limits of the study: Participants were mostly white British, with more females than males. The authors suggested clonal diversity may have been underestimated. The whole spike protein was spanned by vaccine-associated CD4 TCRs, and dominant responses were seen in regions 160-218 and 743-854. The 56-69-year group was small, and its depth increase did not reach significance, likely because of low power. No day 14 peak-response samples were available, so repertoires were characterized only after the peak T cell response. Conclusions about previously exposed vaccinees were limited because only six AZD1222 recipients were SARS-CoV-2 seropositive at baseline. A significant rise in spike-specific TCR breadth and depth was observed after two AZD1222 doses relative to day 0 and relative to MenACWY recipients. Reportedly, close to half of the unique spike-specific TCRs recognized epitopes lying outside the regions that are mutated in the B.1.351 and B.1.1.7 variants.

The time point label on this specimen signifies: baseline before first vaccination. The vaccinee samples were drawn from two UK trials, COV001 and COV002, one of which was a single-blind randomized controlled phase 2/3 trial testing AZD1222 (ChAdOx1 nCoV-19) in healthy adults. For TCRbeta chain sequencing, PBMC samples were collected from trial participants at day 0 and at day 28 after the second dose. V loses 4 bases of germline sequence and J loses 4 bases, and the interval between the two ends is 12 bases. Per the germline V gene, SGHRS is the CDR1 and YFSETQ is the CDR2. Inclusive of the bounding cysteine and phenylalanine, the CDR3 is 14 residues long. Of all the DNA, just the CDR3 is kept, 42 bases in frame from base 1. The CDR3 regions of human TCRbeta chains were analyzed by immunosequencing. The original methods were these. TCRs in the repertoires were compared against a reference library of SARS-CoV-2-specific TCRs that had been generated with the MIRA antigen-specificity platform. Breadth meant the fraction of unique TCRs that were SARS-CoV-2-associated, whereas depth meant the fraction of total T cells that were SARS-CoV-2-associated. Using the MIRA data, each spike-specific TCR was assigned both to the spike region to which the TCR was reactive and to a CD4 or CD8 class. Log10-transformed breadth and depth values were compared by one-way ANOVA with Sidak's multiple comparisons tests. The clones in this table, taken by TCRdb from immuneACCESS, are in-frame only. Not every clone is retained; where verified, under half of the shortfall comes from an unresolved V gene, and the cause of the rest is unknown. The V and J calls and clone size are taken from that table; D and trimming were inferred from the DNA. Here the sample has about 170,000 clones; 85% to 95% occur a single time. The ten top clones hold around 3.8% of the sample.

Details on this clone: The specificity of this receptor is unknown. The record has no base qualities; no much larger clone is one base away.

The input for sequencing was peripheral blood, taken on day 0 of AZD1222 vaccination. The source of this sequence is an adult in good health. This chain is built from TRBV5-1 and TRBJ1-5, with TRBD1 perhaps the D gene, on 5 matching bases. The nucleotide sequence is given as TGCGCCAGCAGCATTTTGGGGGGTAATCAGCCCCAGCATTTT. The encoded protein is CASSILGGNQPQHF.